This note documents a single TCR beta chain sequence. This sample is part of a study of blood T cell repertoires in COVID-19. CDR1 and CDR2 (germline): SNHLY, FYNNEI. The length of the CDR3 is 13 residues. V was cut by 8 bases and J by 0 bases, with 8 bases left in between. The table came from immunoSEQ multiplex PCR; TCRdb's copy has only in-frame clones and leaves some out. The data contain 100,000 to 150,000 clones, around 86% of them singletons. This chain joins TRBV2 and TRBJ1-3; no firm D call. Sequenced material: peripheral blood. This sequence was found in a woman of 80 years or more with acute or convalescent COVID-19. CDR3 bases: TGTGCCAGCTTATACTACTCTGGAAACACCATATATTTT. Translation gives CASLYYSGNTIYF.